The 24 T cell receptor beta chains reported below all come from one sample, sequenced in a study of metastatic and nonmetastatic thyroid tumors. Among the patients, none had received any treatment before thyroid surgery. TCRdb recomputed clones from the PCR reads via MiXCR. Among about 21,000 clones listed, roughly 12% were seen once. The sequencing input was blood. These receptors originate from a female donor with papillary thyroid cancer or a benign thyroid nodule (not recorded which). Some clones in this sample may be carry-over from other donors' samples.

Many counts were recorded for this clone. The chain is built from TRBV12-3 or TRBV12-4 and TRBJ2-1, with 8 bases matching TRBD2. This CDR3 spans 13 amino acids. Germline trimming cut 4 bases from V and 15 bases from J; bases unmatched to any gene: 11. The CDR3 nucleotides read TGTGCCAGCAGTTATAACAGCGGGGGTAAATCGTTCTTC. Translating it yields CASSYNSGGKSFF.

By share, this clone ranks as medium-sized. The chain combines TRBV2 with TRBJ2-1; D tentatively fits TRBD1 or TRBD2 (6 bases each). The CDR3 is 12 amino acids. The V end was cut by 4 bases, the J end by 10 bases, with 11 bases between. Germline lookup yields CDR1 SNHLY and CDR2 FYNNEI. CDR3 coding DNA: TGTGCCAGCAGTGCGGTAGGGGGGGAGCAGTTCTTC. Protein product: CASSAVGGEQFF. Drawing the rest from reference TRBV2 and TRBJ2-1, the complete variable domain is EPEVTQTPSHQVTQMGQEVILRCVPISNHLYFYWYRQILGQKVEFLVSFYNNEISEKSEIFDDQFSVERPDGSNFTLKIRSTKLEDSAMYFCASSAVGGEQFFGPGTRLTVL.

This clone was counted ten times or more. The gene calls are TRBV7-9 and TRBJ1-1; D is unresolved. Deletions cut 2 bases from V and 0 bases from J, with 4 bases between. The CDR3 covers 13 residues. The germline CDR1 and CDR2 sequences are SEHNR and FQNEAQ (reference sequence). The CDR3 region has the DNA TGTGCCAGCAGCTTAAGAATGAACACTGAAGCTTTCTTT. It codes for CASSLRMNTEAFF.

This clone has ten or more counts. The chain links TRBV4-3 to TRBJ1-2, with D tentatively TRBD1 (5 bases). The V gene lost 2 bases and the J gene lost 8 bases, with 18 bases spanning the gap. The CDR3 consists of 15 residues. Per germline, CDR1 LGHNA and CDR2 YSLEER. The CDR3 spells CASSQMGTYQGGYTF. The CDR3 nucleotides read TGCGCCAGCAGCCAAATGGGGACTTATCAGGGAGGCTACACCTTC.

This clone was counted a few times. Since a much larger clone is just one base distant, this may be a read error. The chain couples TRBV5-5 to TRBJ1-1; D gene ambiguous. Trimming shortened V by 3 bases and J by 7 bases, and 13 bases separated the two germline ends. CDR3 size: 13 residues. Germline CDR1 is SGHKS and CDR2 is YYEKEE (reference sequence). The CDR3 DNA reads TGTGCCAGCAGCTGCCTTGTGCTCAATGAAGCTTTCTTT. Its translation: CASSCLVLNEAFF. The full variable domain, in which reference TRBV5-5 and TRBJ1-1 provide the parts outside the CDR3, is DAGVTQSPTHLIKTRGQQVTLRCSPISGHKSVSWYQQVLGQGPQFIFQYYEKEERGRGNFPDRFSARQFPNYSSELNVNALLLGDSALYLCASSCLVLNEAFFGQGTRLTVV.

This clone is medium-sized (0.01 to 0.1%) in the sample. The chain recombines TRBV6-1 with TRBJ2-7; TRBD1 is a possible D gene (5 bases). V lost 6 bases and J lost 1, with 16 bases in between. Germline loops: CDR1 MNHNS, CDR2 SASEGT. The CDR3 consists of 15 residues. For the CDR3, the DNA is TGTGCCAGCAGCCACAGGTTAACGGATTCCTACGAGCAGTACTTC. Protein product: CASSHRLTDSYEQYF.

This clone was seen only a few times. A much larger clone differs by one base, so this may be a read error. The rearrangement joins TRBV2 to TRBJ2-5, with unresolved D. Trimming removed 2 bases from V and 2 bases from J, with 12 bases in between. The CDR3 is made up of 15 amino acids. CDR1 SNHLY and CDR2 FYNNEI come from the germline V gene. CDR3 amino acids: CASSEQRIFQETQYF. The DNA for the CDR3 is TGTGCCAGCAGTGAACAGCGAATTTTTCAAGAGACCCAGTACTTC.

This clone was picked up many times. The chain recombines TRBV4-1 with TRBJ2-1, with 9 bases lining up with TRBD2. This CDR3 comprises 15 residues. J gave up 5 bases and V 1 base, and 3 bases lay outside the gene matches. Germline V lookup: CDR1 MGHRA, CDR2 YSYEKL. The CDR3 sequence is CASSQVSGRHNEQFF. The DNA for the CDR3 is TGCGCCAGCAGCCAAGTGAGCGGGAGGCACAATGAGCAGTTCTTC.

This clone was detected ten times or more. This sequence joins TRBV2 and TRBJ2-1; TRBD1 agrees at 8 bases. Per germline, CDR1 SNHLY and CDR2 FYNNEI. This CDR3 spans 16 amino acids. The V and J ends lost 0 bases and 6 bases, in that order; junction bases with no gene match: 7. The CDR3 loop reads CASSEAGQGYINEQFF. DNA for the CDR3: TGTGCCAGCAGTGAAGCAGGACAGGGCTATATCAATGAGCAGTTCTTC.

This clone was counted many times. The chain uses TRBV2 and TRBJ2-7; no clear D. CDR3 length: 12 amino acids. V lost 5 bases, J lost 5 bases, and 10 bases lay in between. Germline values: CDR1 SNHLY, CDR2 FYNNEI. CDR3 sequence (DNA): TGTGCCAGCAGTTGGACCTTTCACGAGCAGTACTTC. As protein: CASSWTFHEQYF.

The rearrangement links TRBV6-2 or TRBV6-3 to TRBJ1-5; D might be TRBD1 (5 bases). The germline CDR1 and CDR2 sequences are MNHEY and SVGEGT. Trimming took off 10 bases at V and 7 bases at J, with 17 bases between the two ends. The CDR3 has 13 amino acids. CDR3 sequence: CAIMYNRRQPQHF. In nucleotides, the CDR3 is TGTGCCATCATGTATAACAGGAGACAGCCCCAGCATTTT.

Ten or more counts support this clone. The chain recombines TRBV30 with TRBJ1-5, with 7 bases lining up with TRBD1. The germline V gene has CDR1 GTSNPN and CDR2 SVGIG (reference sequence). J was trimmed by 4 bases and V by 1 base; bases with no gene match: 10. The CDR3 has 16 amino acids. CDR3: CAWSGEGALENQPQHF. Here the CDR3 DNA reads TGTGCCTGGAGTGGGGAGGGGGCCCTGGAAAATCAGCCCCAGCATTTT.

This clone counts as medium-sized. This sequence joins TRBV28 and TRBJ1-1, with 9 bases fitting TRBD1. The CDR3 is 15 amino acids. Per germline, CDR1 MDHEN and CDR2 SYDVKM. The ends lost 4 bases at V and 1 base at J; junction bases unmatched: 4. CDR3 amino acids: CASSSPTGGNTEAFF. The CDR3 DNA is TGTGCCAGCAGTTCCCCGACAGGGGGGAACACTGAAGCTTTCTTT.

The rearrangement uses TRBV7-2 and TRBJ1-2; 7 bases are a match to TRBD1. This CDR3 spans 13 amino acids. Germline assignment: CDR1 SGHTA and CDR2 FQGNSA. Trimming took 10 bases from V and 7 from J; bases not matched to a gene: 12. The CDR3 DNA reads TGTGCCATCAGTGTAGGGGGCGCCAGTGGCTACACCTTC. This translates into CAISVGGASGYTF.

This clone has just a few counts. Compared with germline, one end of the junction differs, possibly owing to a read error. The CDR3 region is CDSSPTVNTEAFF. CDR3 coding DNA: TGTGACAGCAGTCCTACGGTGAATACTGAAGCTTTCTTT. The chain carries TRBV12-3 or TRBV12-4 and TRBJ1-1; D not resolved. The CDR3 consists of 13 residues.

In its sample, this clone was seen a few times. This chain joins TRBV6-1 and TRBJ1-6; D remains ambiguous. V was shortened by 6 bases and J by 9 bases, with 21 bases between the two germline ends. CDR3 length equals 16 residues. Germline loops: CDR1 MNHNS, CDR2 SASEGT. The CDR3 sequence: CASSQVAGSEPSPLHF. DNA for the CDR3: TGTGCCAGCAGCCAAGTGGCGGGCTCAGAACCTTCACCCCTCCACTTT.

The chain links TRBV6-1 to TRBJ2-7; 9 bases agree with TRBD1. The CDR3 extends over 14 amino acids. Germline values: CDR1 MNHNS, CDR2 SASEGT. V was pared by 5 bases and J by 3 bases, with 5 bases of the junction left unmatched. As DNA, the CDR3 is TGTGCCAGCAGTCGAGGGACAGGGATCTACGAGCAGTACTTC. Translation gives CASSRGTGIYEQYF.

This clone was recorded at least ten times. Sequence at one end of the junction differs from germline and may be a read error. Other DNA sequences from this sample encode an identical CDR3 as well. V usage is TRBV28 and J usage is TRBJ1-1, with D tentatively TRBD1 (6 bases). This CDR3 contains 15 residues. Germline V gene data show CDR1 as MDHEN and CDR2 as SYDVKM. Written as DNA, the CDR3 is TGCGCCAGCAGACCCCCGACAGGACTGAACACTGAAGCTTTCTTT. This codes for CASRPPTGLNTEAFF.

Concerning this clone itself: At one end the junction does not follow the germline gene, possibly because of a read error. The sample holds other DNA sequences that translate to the same CDR3. The J gene is TRBJ1-6, the V gene TRBV5-1, with 7 bases that match TRBD1. The germline CDR1 and CDR2 sequences are SGHRS and YFSETQ. The CDR3 totals 16 residues. CDR3 sequence reads: CASSFYIRDRNSPLHF. The CDR3 DNA reads TGCGCGAGCAGTTTCTACATCCGGGACAGAAATTCACCCCTCCACTTT.

This clone was seen a few times. The chain is built from TRBV6-1 and TRBJ2-7; D uncertain. The CDR3 spans 14 residues. Trimming cost V 1 base and J 4 bases, with 11 bases left between them. Germline V gene lookup returns CDR1 MNHNS and CDR2 SASEGT. The CDR3 protein is CASSEGGQMYEQYV. The CDR3 DNA sequence: TGTGCCAGCAGTGAAGGTGGGCAGATGTACGAGCAGTACGTC.

As concerns this clone: Germline and junction disagree at one end, which may indicate a read error. The rearrangement links TRBV28 to TRBJ2-7; D is ambiguous. This CDR3 has 15 residues. The germline gives CDR1 MDHEN, CDR2 SYDVKM. CDR3 bases: TGTGCCAGCAGTTTAGCCAGGTGGAACGTGTACGATCAGTACTTC. Amino acid sequence: CASSLARWNVYDQYF.

This clone has ten or more counts. Being one base from a much bigger clone, this may be a read error. This chain connects TRBV2 to TRBJ1-1, with D possibly being TRBD1 (6 bases). This CDR3 contains 15 residues. The V gene lost 3 bases and the J gene lost 5 bases, with 16 bases spanning the gap. CDR1 SNHLY and CDR2 FYNNEI come from the germline V gene. The DNA for the CDR3 is TGTGCCAGCAGTGAGGGAGGGACACGGAAGACTGAAGCTTTCTTT. Encoded protein: CASSEGGTRKTEAFF.

This clone was found many times. The CDR3 loop is CASSLFGVGRETQYF. DNA for the CDR3: TGTGCCAGCAGCTTATTTGGAGTGGGGCGTGAGACCCAGTACTTC. This sequence joins TRBV7-2 and TRBJ2-5; possibly TRBD1 for D (5 bases). There are 15 residues in the CDR3. Germline CDR1 SGHTA, CDR2 FQGNSA. The V and J ends lost 2 bases and 5 bases respectively, with 15 bases between them.

This clone has ten or more counts. The chain uses TRBV28 and TRBJ1-1; D is uncertain. CDR1 is MDHEN, CDR2 SYDVKM, per germline. The CDR3 contains 11 residues. V lost 7 bases and J 8 bases, leaving 11 bases between the germline ends. The CDR3 DNA reads TGTGCCAGCACGAGCTTGAGAGAAGCTTTCTTT. It codes for CASTSLREAFF.